This T cell receptor beta chain was recovered during a study of response to subunit inactivated influenza vaccine. As to this clonotype: Its antigen is as yet unknown.

V was pared by 0 bases and J by 1 base, with 10 bases between. This CDR3 spans 15 amino acids. Germline CDR1 reads SGDLS; CDR2 reads YYNGEE. Each CDR3 protein gets one entry after TCRdb re-called the RT-PCR reads with MiXCR. Among over 800,000 distinct CDR3 sequences, about 20% were seen once, and the ten largest hold roughly 10%. Findings of the study overall: Only a handful of new T cells, the authors suggested, are recruited with each seasonal influenza vaccination.

The chain carries TRBV9 and TRBJ2-5, with a possible D match to TRBD2 (7 bases). The sequenced sample was PBMCs from blood, obtained 5 to 6 days after vaccination. The clonotype originates from a man aged 50 to 60 who received an inactivated influenza vaccine. CDR3 sequence reads: CASSVAGGRQETQYF. CDR3 nucleotides: TGTGCCAGCAGCGTAGCGGGGGGCCGCCAAGAGACCCAGTACTTC.